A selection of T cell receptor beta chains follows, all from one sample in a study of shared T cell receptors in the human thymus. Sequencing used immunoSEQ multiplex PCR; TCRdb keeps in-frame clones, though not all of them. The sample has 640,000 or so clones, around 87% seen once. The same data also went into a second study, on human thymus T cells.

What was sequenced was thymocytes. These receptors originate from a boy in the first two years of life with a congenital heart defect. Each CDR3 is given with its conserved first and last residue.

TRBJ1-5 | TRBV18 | CASSPRAGNQPQHF
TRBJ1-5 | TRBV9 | CASSGTGEGYQPQHF
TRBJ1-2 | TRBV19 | CATSTFDRFYGYTF
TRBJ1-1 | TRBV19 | CASSIDYRGNTEAFF
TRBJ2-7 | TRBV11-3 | CASSKNLTGGARGEQYF
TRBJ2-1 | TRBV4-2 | CASSQHIAGGPYNEQFF
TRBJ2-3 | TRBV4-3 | CASSHYRPDRGRTDTQYF
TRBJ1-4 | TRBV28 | CASSLRGVGANEKLFF
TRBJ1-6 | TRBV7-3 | CASSLLPPSAGIVSPLHF
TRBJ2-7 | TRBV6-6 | CASSFRDRSLEQYF
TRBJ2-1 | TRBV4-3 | CASSLHPGTSGGGDEQFF
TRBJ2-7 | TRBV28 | CASSLSGTSGGSPSSYEQYF
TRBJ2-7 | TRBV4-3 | CASSQKTGSPYEQYF
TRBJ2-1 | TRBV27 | CASSFPGGRDLYNEQFF
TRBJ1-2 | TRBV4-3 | CASSQESAGHGYTF